The T cell receptor (beta chain) under discussion was sequenced for a study of T cell responses to AZD1222 COVID-19 vaccine. Study-level results: Spike-specific TCR breadth and depth went up after people got two AZD1222 doses. White British donors predominated, females outnumbered males, and clonal diversity was possibly underestimated.

Comment on this clone: Its specificity is unknown.

The assay was immunoSEQ multiplex PCR, and TCRdb's table has in-frame clones only and misses some. The table records about 120,000 clones, about 91% of them present only once. Trimming shortened V by 3 bases and J by 7 bases, and 7 bases separated the two germline ends. This CDR3 is built from 10 residues. CDR1 and CDR2 from the germline V gene are DFQATT and SNEGSKA (reference sequence). Sequenced material: peripheral blood, taken 28 days after the second AZD1222 dose. This TCR derives from an adult who received the AZD1222 COVID-19 vaccine. The chain links TRBV20-1 to TRBJ2-7; unclear D gene. Written as DNA, the CDR3 is TGCAGTGCTAGCGCCGGGGAGCAGTACTTC. Protein: CSASAGEQYF.